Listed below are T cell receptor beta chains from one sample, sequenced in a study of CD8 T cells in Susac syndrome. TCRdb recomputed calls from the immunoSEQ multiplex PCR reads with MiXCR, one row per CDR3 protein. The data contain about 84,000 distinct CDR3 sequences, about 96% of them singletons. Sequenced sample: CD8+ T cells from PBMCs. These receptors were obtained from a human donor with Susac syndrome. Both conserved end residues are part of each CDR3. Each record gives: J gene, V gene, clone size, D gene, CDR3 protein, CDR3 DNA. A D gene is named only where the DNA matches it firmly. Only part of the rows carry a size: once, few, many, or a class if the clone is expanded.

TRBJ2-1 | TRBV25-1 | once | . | CASALNSYNEQFF | TGTGCCAGCGCCCTCAACTCCTACAATGAGCAGTTCTTC
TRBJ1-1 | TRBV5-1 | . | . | CASSLGQSNTEAFF | TGCGCCAGCAGCTTGGGCCAGAGCAACACTGAAGCTTTCTTT
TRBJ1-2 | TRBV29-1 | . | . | CSVPGFGYTF | TGCAGCGTCCCCGGGTTTGGCTACACCTTC
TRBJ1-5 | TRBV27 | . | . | CASRGGESNQPQHF | TGTGCCAGCAGAGGAGGAGAAAGCAATCAGCCCCAGCATTTT
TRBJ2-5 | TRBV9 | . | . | CASSSRGGQETQYF | TGTGCCAGCAGCTCCCGAGGGGGACAAGAGACCCAGTACTTC
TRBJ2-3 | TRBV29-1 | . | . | CSVEDRRVAYTDTQYF | TGCAGCGTTGAAGATCGCCGGGTCGCCTACACAGATACGCAGTATTTT
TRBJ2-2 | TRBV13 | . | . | CASSLGLHATGELFF | TGTGCCAGCAGCTTAGGCCTACATGCCACCGGGGAGCTGTTTTTT
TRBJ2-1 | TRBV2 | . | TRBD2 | CASSPNPVEGTSGLNEQFF | TGTGCCAGCAGCCCCAATCCGGTAGAGGGGACTAGCGGGTTAAATGAGCAGTTCTTC
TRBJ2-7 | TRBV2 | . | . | CASSPGPSSYEQYF | TGTGCCAGCAGTCCGGGACCCAGCTCCTACGAGCAGTACTTC
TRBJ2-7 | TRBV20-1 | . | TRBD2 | CSASLREGEQYF | TGCAGTGCTAGCTTGCGGGAGGGCGAGCAGTACTTC
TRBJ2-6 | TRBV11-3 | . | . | CASSPGDSGANVLTF | TGTGCCAGCAGCCCCGGCGACTCTGGGGCCAACGTCCTGACTTTC
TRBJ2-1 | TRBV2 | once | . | CASRGTHNEQFF | TGTGCCAGCAGGGGGACACACAATGAGCAGTTCTTC
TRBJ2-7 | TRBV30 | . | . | CAWSPPHGGYYEQYF | TGTGCCTGGAGTCCTCCTCATGGAGGGTACTACGAGCAGTACTTC
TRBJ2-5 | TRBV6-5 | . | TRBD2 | CASSYAPQRERVTQYF | TGTGCCAGCAGTTATGCCCCCCAGCGGGAGAGGGTGACCCAGTACTTC
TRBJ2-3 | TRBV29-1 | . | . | CSVGRDGGGADTQYF | TGCAGCGTTGGTCGGGATGGCGGAGGGGCAGATACGCAGTATTTT
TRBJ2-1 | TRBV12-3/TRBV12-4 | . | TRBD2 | CASSFQREEQFF | TGTGCCAGCAGTTTTCAGCGGGAGGAGCAGTTCTTC
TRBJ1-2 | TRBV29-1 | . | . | CSVEDGTGYTF | TGCAGCGTTGAAGATGGGACTGGCTACACCTTC
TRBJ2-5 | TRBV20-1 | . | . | CSARGRGVETQYF | TGCAGTGCTAGGGGCAGGGGTGTGGAGACCCAGTACTTC
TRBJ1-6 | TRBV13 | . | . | CASSLGTGGNSPLHF | TGTGCCAGCAGCTTAGGGACAGGTGGGAATTCACCCCTCCACTTT
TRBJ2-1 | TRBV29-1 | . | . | CSVEAHGSDTYNEQFF | TGCAGCGTTGAAGCACACGGGAGCGATACCTACAATGAGCAGTTCTTC
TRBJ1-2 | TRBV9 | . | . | CASSGPTASRYGYTF | TGTGCCAGCAGCGGGCCGACGGCCTCTAGATATGGCTACACCTTC
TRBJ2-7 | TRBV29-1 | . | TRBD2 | CSVVPGDGVGLAGTYEQYF | TGCAGCGTTGTACCCGGTGACGGGGTGGGACTAGCGGGAACCTACGAGCAGTACTTC
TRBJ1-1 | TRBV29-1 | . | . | CSVEWGNTEAFF | TGCAGCGTTGAGTGGGGGAACACTGAAGCTTTCTTT
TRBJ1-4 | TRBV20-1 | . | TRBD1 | CSVEGTDDNEKLFF | TGCAGTGTTGAGGGGACAGACGATAATGAAAAACTGTTTTTT
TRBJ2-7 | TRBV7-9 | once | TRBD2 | CASSHTSDDYEQYF | TGTGCCAGCAGCCACACTAGCGATGACTACGAGCAGTACTTC
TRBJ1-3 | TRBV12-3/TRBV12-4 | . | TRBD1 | CASRQGASGNTIYF | TGTGCCAGCAGACAGGGGGCAAGTGGAAACACCATATATTTT
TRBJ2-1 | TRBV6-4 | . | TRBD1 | CASSADPGTGGNEQFF | TGTGCCAGCAGTGCCGATCCCGGGACAGGGGGCAATGAGCAGTTCTTC
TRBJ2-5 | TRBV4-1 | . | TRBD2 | CASSQDGLAGGQETQYF | TGCGCCAGCAGCCAAGATGGATTAGCGGGGGGTCAAGAGACCCAGTACTTC
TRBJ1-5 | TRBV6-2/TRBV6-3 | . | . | CASIKGPHSNQPQHF | TGTGCCAGCATTAAGGGACCCCATAGCAATCAGCCCCAGCATTTT
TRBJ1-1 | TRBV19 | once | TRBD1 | CASSIGTAREAFF | TGTGCCAGTAGTATCGGGACAGCCCGTGAAGCTTTCTTT
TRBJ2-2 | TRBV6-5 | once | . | CASSYFLAPNTGELFF | TGTGCCAGCAGTTACTTTCTAGCGCCCAACACCGGGGAGCTGTTTTTT
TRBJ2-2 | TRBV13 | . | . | CATSSQTGELFF | TGTGCCACCTCTAGCCAGACCGGGGAGCTGTTTTTT
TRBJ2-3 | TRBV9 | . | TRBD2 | CASSLLAATDTQYF | TGTGCCAGCAGCCTCCTAGCGGCCACAGATACGCAGTATTTT
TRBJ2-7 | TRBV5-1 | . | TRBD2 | CASSLRASGTYEQYF | TGCGCCAGCAGCTTGCGGGCTAGCGGTACCTACGAGCAGTACTTC
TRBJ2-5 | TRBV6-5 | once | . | CASSYPPGTPEQETQYF | TGTGCCAGCAGTTACCCACCCGGGACACCCGAACAAGAGACCCAGTACTTC
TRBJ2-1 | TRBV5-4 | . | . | CASSFGGNNEQFF | TGTGCCAGCAGCTTCGGGGGCAACAATGAGCAGTTCTTC
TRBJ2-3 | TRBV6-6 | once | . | CASSYSEINTQYF | TGTGCCAGCAGTTACTCGGAGATAAATACGCAGTATTTT
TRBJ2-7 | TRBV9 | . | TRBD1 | CASSATGGYEQYF | TGTGCCAGCAGCGCGACAGGGGGCTACGAGCAGTACTTC
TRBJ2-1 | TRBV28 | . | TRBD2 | CASSSFSGGLNEQFF | TGTGCCAGCAGTTCCTTTAGCGGGGGGCTCAATGAGCAGTTCTTC
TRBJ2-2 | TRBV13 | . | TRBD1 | CASSAGQGGGELFF | TGTGCCAGCAGCGCCGGACAGGGTGGCGGGGAGCTGTTTTTT